These 21 T cell receptor beta chains share one sample of origin, sequenced in a study of cytomegalovirus exposure and HLA in healthy donors. The PCR used 60 Vbeta and 13 Jbeta primers. Only in-frame clones appear in the TCRdb table, and some are missing; sequencing was by immunoSEQ multiplex PCR. This table has more than 90,000 clones, approximately 72% appearing once. Input material: PBMCs. The origin of the receptors is a middle-aged man in good health and CMV-seropositive.

This clone was counted between two and nine times. CDR3 in DNA: TGTGCCAGCGGACGGACTAGCGGGAGCTACGAGCAGTACTTC. Protein: CASGRTSGSYEQYF. The chain recombines TRBV2 with TRBJ2-7; 13 nucleotides agree with TRBD2. Germline V gene lookup returns CDR1 SNHLY and CDR2 FYNNEI. Losses at the gene ends were 8 bases for V and 3 bases for J; bases not matched to a gene: 4. This CDR3 spans 14 amino acids.

This clone came up a few times. The rearrangement links TRBV7-2 to TRBJ2-2; a possible D gene is TRBD2 (6 bases). Trimming stripped 5 bases from V and 3 bases from J, with 16 bases between. Germline CDR1 reads SGHTA; CDR2 reads FQGNSA. The CDR3 is 16 residues long. CDR3: CASSRRDIGDTGELFF. The CDR3 DNA sequence: TGTGCCAGCAGCCGGAGGGATATAGGGGACACCGGGGAGCTGTTTTTT.

The chain is built from TRBV6-1 and TRBJ2-7, with TRBD2 as a possible D gene (6 bases). Germline lookup yields CDR1 MNHNS and CDR2 SASEGT. V lost 1 base, J lost 0 bases, and 10 bases lay in between. The CDR3 covers 15 residues. CDR3 residues: CASSEGPSASYEQYF. CDR3 DNA: TGTGCCAGCAGTGAAGGCCCTAGCGCCTCCTACGAGCAGTACTTC.

The V call is TRBV29-1, the J call TRBJ1-2; TRBD1 matches at 9 bases. The CDR3 spans 16 residues. Germline lookup yields CDR1 SQVTM and CDR2 ANQGSEA. V lost 5 bases and J lost 2; bases outside the gene matches: 12. The CDR3 sequence: CSVPGQGLISNYGYTF. Here the CDR3 DNA reads TGCAGCGTTCCGGGACAGGGTCTCATTTCCAACTATGGCTACACCTTC.

V gene TRBV6-6 combines with J gene TRBJ1-5; TRBD1 is a possible D gene (5 bases). The CDR3 is 14 residues long. V was shortened by 6 bases and J by 0 bases, with 9 bases between the two germline ends. CDR1 and CDR2 (germline): MNHNY, SVGAGI (reference sequence). Written as DNA, the CDR3 is TGTGCCAGCAGCGACAGCCATAGCAATCAGCCCCAGCATTTT. Translated, it gives CASSDSHSNQPQHF.

The V and J genes are TRBV19 and TRBJ2-1; maybe TRBD2 (6 bases). CDR1 and CDR2 (germline): LNHDA, SQIVND (reference sequence). There are 13 residues in the CDR3. With 2 bases removed from V and 5 bases from J, the gap between germline ends came to 7 bases. CDR3 region: CASSIWGDNEQFF. In DNA form, the CDR3 reads TGTGCCAGTAGTATATGGGGGGACAATGAGCAGTTCTTC.

V is TRBV7-8 and J is TRBJ1-2; D might be TRBD1 (5 bases). V shed 5 bases and J shed 2 bases, with 12 bases lying between them. This CDR3 comprises 14 residues. Germline CDR1 is SGHVS and CDR2 is FQNEAQ. The CDR3 protein is CASSPIRENYGYTF. The DNA for the CDR3 is TGTGCCAGCAGCCCGATCAGGGAAAACTATGGCTACACCTTC.

The table lists this clone with a count of one. J is TRBJ2-7 and V is TRBV27; the match to TRBD1 covers 8 bases. The CDR3 is 14 amino acids. Per germline, CDR1 MNHEY and CDR2 SMNVEV (reference sequence). Trimming at V came to 6 bases and at J to 6 bases, leaving 10 bases not matched to a gene. The CDR3 DNA reads TGTGCCAGCAGGGGACAGGTCGCCCCCGGCGAGCAGTACTTC. Its translation: CASRGQVAPGEQYF.

The chain is built from TRBV29-1 and TRBJ2-7; D is possibly TRBD2 (5 bases). Germline CDR1 and CDR2: SQVTM and ANQGSEA. The CDR3 runs to 12 residues. V lost 7 bases, J lost 0 bases, and 10 bases lay in between. The CDR3 DNA reads TGCAGCGCCGGAGAGGGCTCCTACGAGCAGTACTTC. This translates into CSAGEGSYEQYF.

This chain links TRBV5-4 with TRBJ1-2, with TRBD1 matching 8 bases. This CDR3 region has 13 residues. V was clipped by 4 bases and J by 4 bases; unmatched bases: 3. CDR1 is SGHNT and CDR2 is YYREEE in the germline V gene (reference sequence). CDR3 DNA sequence: TGTGCCAGCAGCCCGACAGGGGTCTATGGCTACACCTTC. Amino acids: CASSPTGVYGYTF. Full variable domain (missing parts from reference TRBV5-4 and TRBJ1-2): ETGVTQSPTHLIKTRGQQVTLRCSSQSGHNTVSWYQQALGQGPQFIFQYYREEENGRGNFPPRFSGLQFPNYSSELNVNALELDDSALYLCASSPTGVYGYTFGSGTRLTVV.

J is TRBJ1-2 and V is TRBV9; no clear D. Between the trimmed V and J ends, which lost 0 bases and 8 bases, there was a span of 14 bases. CDR1 and CDR2 (germline): SGDLS, YYNGEE. CDR3 size: 14 residues. DNA of the CDR3: TGTGCCAGCAGCGTAGTTGGGGAAGAGGGCGGCTACACCTTC. Translating it yields CASSVVGEEGGYTF.

The rearrangement joins TRBV19 to TRBJ2-3, with TRBD2 matching 8 bases. CDR1 LNHDA and CDR2 SQIVND come from the germline V gene (reference sequence). This CDR3 has 14 amino acids. The trim removed 6 bases at V and 4 bases at J, leaving 6 bases unmatched. CDR3 DNA: TGTGCCAGTAGCCCAGCGGGAGTGGCAGATACGCAGTATTTT. Translation gives CASSPAGVADTQYF.

The gene calls are TRBV7-9 and TRBJ2-7, with 9 bases that match TRBD2. Trimming at V came to 5 bases and at J to 0 bases, leaving 14 bases not matched to a gene. CDR3 length: 18 amino acids. Germline V gives CDR1 SEHNR, CDR2 FQNEAQ (reference sequence). The CDR3 reads CASSPVVAIAGDSYEQYF. CDR3 nucleotide sequence: TGTGCCAGCAGCCCCGTGGTCGCAATAGCGGGGGACTCCTACGAGCAGTACTTC. Filled out from reference TRBV7-9 and TRBJ2-7, the complete variable domain reads DTGVSQNPRHKITKRGQNVTFRCDPISEHNRLYWYRQTLGQGPEFLTYFQNEAQLEKSRLLSDRFSAERPKGSFSTLEIQRTEQGDSAMYLCASSPVVAIAGDSYEQYFGPGTRLTVT.

This clone occurred once. The chain couples TRBV28 to TRBJ1-2, with 7 bases matching TRBD1. Germline assignment: CDR1 MDHEN and CDR2 SYDVKM. The CDR3 spans 14 residues. The V and J ends lost 5 bases and 2 bases, in that order; junction bases with no gene match: 5. The CDR3 reads CASSTGAGNYGYTF. The CDR3 nucleotides are TGTGCCAGCAGTACAGGGGCAGGCAACTATGGCTACACCTTC.

The chain joins TRBV7-9 to TRBJ2-5; D gene uncertain. The CDR3 covers 15 residues. CDR1 is SEHNR, CDR2 FQNEAQ, per germline (reference sequence). V lost 1 base to trimming and J lost 5 bases, with 14 bases between them. The CDR3 sequence: CASSLGVGSGETQYF. The DNA of the CDR3 is TGTGCCAGCAGCTTAGGGGTGGGTTCGGGTGAGACCCAGTACTTC.

The chain has TRBV28 and TRBJ2-5, with TRBD1 matching over 7 bases. The germline gives CDR1 MDHEN, CDR2 SYDVKM. CDR3 length: 15 amino acids. Trimming at V came to 5 bases and at J to 0 bases, leaving 6 bases not matched to a gene. Written as DNA, the CDR3 is TGTGCCAGCAGTACACCGGGACAGTACCAAGAGACCCAGTACTTC. Protein product: CASSTPGQYQETQYF.

To note about this clone: The sample contains more than one DNA sequence encoding this CDR3. The gene calls are TRBV9 and TRBJ1-6, with TRBD1 as a possible D gene (6 bases). Germline V CDR1 and CDR2: SGDLS, YYNGEE. The V end was cut by 0 bases, the J end by 7 bases, with 11 bases between. The CDR3 is 15 residues long. The CDR3 nucleotides are TGTGCCAGCAGCGTAGGGGGGGGGCCCAATTCACCCCTCCACTTT. Its translation is CASSVGGGPNSPLHF. Looking up the rest from reference TRBV9 and TRBJ1-6 gives the full variable domain: DSGVTQTPKHLITATGQRVTLRCSPRSGDLSVYWYQQSLDQGLQFLIQYYNGEERAKGNILERFSAQQFPDLHSELNLSSLELGDSALYFCASSVGGGPNSPLHFGNGTRLTVT.

In this sample, this clone turned up a few times. The rearrangement uses TRBV29-1 and TRBJ1-5, with 7 bases identical to TRBD1. CDR3 length: 13 amino acids. V shed 6 bases, J shed 7 bases, and the junction held 9 bases outside the gene matches. Germline assignment: CDR1 SQVTM and CDR2 ANQGSEA. This chain's CDR3 is CSVATGLAQPQHF. CDR3 nucleotide sequence: TGCAGCGTGGCGACAGGGCTAGCCCAGCCCCAGCATTTT.

V and J are TRBV28 and TRBJ2-7; the D gene is possibly TRBD1 (6 bases). V was clipped by 6 bases and J by 0 bases, with 15 bases between them. The CDR3 runs 15 residues. CDR1 and CDR2 (germline): MDHEN, SYDVKM. The CDR3 nucleotides read TGTGCCAGCAGGGGGGCAGGGACGGCCTCCTACGAGCAGTACTTC. It yields the protein CASRGAGTASYEQYF.

On this clone: The junction and the germline gene differ at one end; a read error may be behind it. The V gene is TRBV7-9, the J gene TRBJ2-7; 9 bases are shared with TRBD1. The CDR3 length is 16 residues. Germline V gene sequence: CDR1 SEHNR, CDR2 FQNEAQ (reference sequence). The CDR3, as DNA: TGTTCCAGCAGTTCCGATACCGGGACAGGGATCGACGAGCAGTACTTC. Translated: CSSSSDTGTGIDEQYF.

This clone is a singleton in its sample. The chain employs TRBV9 and TRBJ2-7; 9 bases match TRBD1. V lost 4 bases to trimming and J lost 2 bases; unmatched junction nucleotides: 10. CDR3 size: 16 residues. Looked up from germline, CDR1 is SGDLS and CDR2 is YYNGEE. CDR3 nucleotides: TGTGCCAGCAGCCCCAATCCGGGACAGGGAACCTACGAGCAGTACTTC. Its translation is CASSPNPGQGTYEQYF.